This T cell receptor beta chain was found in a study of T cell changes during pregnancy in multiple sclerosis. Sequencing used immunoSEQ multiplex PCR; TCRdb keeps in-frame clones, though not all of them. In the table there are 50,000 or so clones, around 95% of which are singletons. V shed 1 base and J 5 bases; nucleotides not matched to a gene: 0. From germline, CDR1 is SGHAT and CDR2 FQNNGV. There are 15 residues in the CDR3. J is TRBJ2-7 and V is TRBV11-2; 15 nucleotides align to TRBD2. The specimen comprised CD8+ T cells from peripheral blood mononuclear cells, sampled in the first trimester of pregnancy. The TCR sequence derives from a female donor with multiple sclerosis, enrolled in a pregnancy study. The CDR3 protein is CASSLGTSGRDEQYF. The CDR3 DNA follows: TGTGCCAGCAGCTTAGGGACTAGCGGGAGGGACGAGCAGTACTTC.